This TCR beta chain was sequenced in a study of blood T cell repertoires in COVID-19. The CDR3 sequence is 15 residues long. The table came from immunoSEQ multiplex PCR; TCRdb's copy has only in-frame clones and leaves some out. This table has fewer than 350,000 clones, 90% appearing once. The sample taken for sequencing was PBMCs or T cells enriched from blood (not recorded which). This TCR was recovered from a woman younger than 30 with acute COVID-19. The rearrangement joins TRBV21-1 to TRBJ2-7; the table's TRBD2 call for D was not verified on the DNA. TRBV21-1 represents a pseudogene. CDR3 sequence: CASSKGGGRPYEQYF. CDR3 bases: TGTGCCAGCAGCAAAGGGGGCGGGAGGCCCTACGAGCAGTACTTC.